This T cell receptor beta chain was identified in a study of chemoradiotherapy in HPV16-positive cancers (dated by TCRdb to 2022 to 2024). Describing the broader study: Candidate HPV-specific T-cell clones and common TCR motifs were defined through functional T-cell assays on cells from two HPV16-positive patients. The study asked whether T-cell immunity against the HPV oncoproteins E6 and E7 changes during chemoradiotherapy and whether it affects survival. The candidate HPV-specific TCRs and motifs were subsequently tracked in TCR repertoires obtained from some 80 patients with HPV-related cancers. Paper-wide results and their limitations: Expansion of candidate HPV-specific clones and E7-related TCR motifs was observed in the tumor microenvironment during treatment, whereas no such expansion was observed for non-HPV-specific T cells. Only a couple of HPV16-positive patients were used to derive the functional definition of HPV-specific T cells, and the survival association was reported for HPV16-positive patients. In HPV16-positive patients, expansion of HPV-responsive T cells during chemoradiotherapy was found to be associated with improved recurrence-free survival.

Concerning this clone: Its antigen is still unknown. Base qualities were left out, and no much larger clone turns up one base away.

Libraries were made using the immunoSEQ multiplex PCR assay. The table was pulled from immuneACCESS by TCRdb, which kept in-frame rearrangements only. Such tables lose some clones; where checked, under half of the loss comes from unresolved V genes, and the rest has no known cause. In all, the sample holds under 15,000 clones, and 70% to 90% of those were seen once. In total, the top ten clones hold 5% to 6% of the sample. There are 12 amino acids in the CDR3, from cysteine to phenylalanine inclusive. Just the 36-base CDR3 DNA is kept, in frame starting at base 1. The CDR1 and CDR2 encoded by the germline V gene are SQVTM and ANQGSEA. Cut back by 1 base and 5 bases, the V and J ends lie 8 bases apart. Because repertoires were sampled repeatedly during chemoradiotherapy, clonal expansion in the tumor microenvironment could be followed.

The material was blood, obtained from a patient who underwent chemoradiotherapy. The rearrangement joined TRBV29-1 to TRBJ1-1; no D segment can be confidently identified. The receptor comes from a human donor with HPV-associated anogenital cancer. The CDR3 here reads CSVEVGVTEAFF. In nucleotides, the sequence is TGCAGCGTTGAAGTGGGAGTAACTGAAGCTTTCTTT.